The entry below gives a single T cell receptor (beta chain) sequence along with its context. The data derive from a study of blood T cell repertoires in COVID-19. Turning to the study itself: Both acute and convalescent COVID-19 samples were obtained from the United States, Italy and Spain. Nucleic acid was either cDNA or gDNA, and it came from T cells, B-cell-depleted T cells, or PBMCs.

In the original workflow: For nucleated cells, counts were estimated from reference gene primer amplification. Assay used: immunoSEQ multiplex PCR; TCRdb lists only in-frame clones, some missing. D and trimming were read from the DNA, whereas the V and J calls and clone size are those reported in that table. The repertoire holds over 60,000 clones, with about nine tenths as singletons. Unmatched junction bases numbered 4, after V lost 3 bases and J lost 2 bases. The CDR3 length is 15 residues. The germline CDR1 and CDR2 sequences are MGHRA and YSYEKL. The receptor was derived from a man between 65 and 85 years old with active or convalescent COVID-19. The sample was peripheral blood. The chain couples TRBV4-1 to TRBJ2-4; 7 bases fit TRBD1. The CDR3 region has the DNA TGCGCCAGCAGCCAGACAGGGATTTCCAAAAACATTCAGTACTTC. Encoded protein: CASSQTGISKNIQYF.